This T cell receptor (beta chain) originates from a study of cytomegalovirus exposure and HLA in healthy donors (dated by TCRdb to 2017 to 2019). Study-level background: An earlier analysis of several hundred of the donors reported 250 to 300 Gb of sequence data and some 120 million unique TCR beta sequences from approximately 180 million T cells. High-throughput TCR immunosequencing, statistical association of individual TCRs with disease status, and machine learning were combined to predict cytomegalovirus infection status. Among roughly 370 genotyped donors of the cohort, an average of around 240,000 unique TCR beta nucleotide sequences were sequenced per donor, roughly 20% of them non-productive. In a later analysis, previously published TCR beta repertoires from 670 or so donors were re-analyzed and high-resolution HLA genotyping was added so that TCR occurrence patterns could be studied. The genetic ancestry cluster associated with self-reported Caucasian donors included over 65% of the 398 genotyped donors. Rather than using new phenotypic data, the later analysis identified candidate immune exposures from TCR beta sequences and from how often those sequences occurred across donors. The study aimed to test whether cataloging public T cell receptors could reveal signatures of past pathogen exposure. Every discovery cohort repertoire had been produced on one sequencing platform. To decide whether each TCR beta V gene segment behaved as functional or pseudogenic, an earlier analysis of fewer than 750 of the donors relied on high-throughput TCR beta sequencing. Genome-wide SNP genotypes for about 55% of the 666 donors were used in a later genetic analysis, which treated that subset as a discovery cohort. Using immunosequencing, the study profiled T cell repertoires from 500 to 800 subjects and related those repertoires to cytomegalovirus serostatus. Typing coverage differed by locus: A, B, C, DRB1 and DQB1 were typed in about 620-630 donors, DQA1 in 522, DPA1 in around 600, and DPB1 in just under 490. A handful of DR-DQ haplotypes were handled as single units for association and clustering because linkage in the cohort was strong. HLA typing covered class I and class II loci at four-digit resolution. Roughly 300 gigabases of sequencing data and approximately 85 million unique TCR sequences were included in an early release covering about 600 HLA-typed donors. Alongside the repertoire data, information on donor age, sex, ethnicity and CMV serostatus was compiled. Besides the first cohort of 666 subjects, a separate validation cohort made up of roughly 130 different subjects was used.

Libraries were made using the immunoSEQ multiplex PCR assay. For the multiplex PCR, a mixture combining 60 forward primers for TCR Vbeta segments and 13 reverse primers for TCR Jbeta segments was used. A multiplex PCR assay on genomic DNA amplified the CDR3 region of rearranged TCR beta genes. Amplified TCR beta libraries were sequenced as 87-base-pair reads on the Illumina HiSeq System. The study's processing was this. A later analysis counted tens of millions of unique TCR beta chains across the 640 or so repertoires, and 10 million to 11 million of these chains were shared by at least two donors. Raw reads were error-corrected and collapsed into unique sequences by a nearest-neighbor algorithm in which closely related sequences were merged to remove PCR and sequencing errors. Alignment of CDR3 sequences to IMGT reference sequences was used to assign V, D and J gene segments. For a sequence to be retained, at least a six-nucleotide match to both a V gene segment and a J gene segment was required. Rearrangements were classified as productive when the CDR3 lacked stop codons and remained in frame with V and J, and all other rearrangements were classified as non-productive. CDR3 was defined according to IMGT convention as the region running from the second conserved V-encoded cysteine to the conserved J-encoded phenylalanine. In an earlier analysis of 550 to 650 of the donors, sequences lacking an unambiguous match to a single V gene segment were excluded. An earlier analysis of a few hundred of the donors called V segments functional above 56.7% productive rearrangements and segregating when the between-donor standard deviation exceeded 5%. A statistical classification framework was built for diagnosing cytomegalovirus status from the catalog of TCR beta chain sequences. In a later analysis, V and J genes were assigned by comparing TCR nucleotide sequences against IMGT/GENE-DB human TR gene sequences. A later analysis assigned CDR3 sequences and most-parsimonious VDJ recombination scenarios with the TCRdist pipeline. In a later analysis, each TCR beta chain was defined by its CDR3 amino acid sequence together with its V-gene family, and reads without a unique V-gene family were excluded. As a way to deal with suspected cross-contamination and a sequencing artifact, a later analysis dropped 450 to 600 nucleotide sequences that were highly shared and had low generation probability. A later analysis calculated a clonal expansion index for each public chain from normalized within-repertoire ranks of inferred template counts. A later analysis computed generation probabilities with a VDJ recombination model fitted to out-of-frame rearrangements, and checked the results against IGoR. A later analysis scored TCR-TCR, TCR-HLA and TCR-CMV co-occurrence with hypergeometric tests, applying a repertoire-size bias correction to TCR pairs. False discovery rates were estimated in a later analysis by permuting HLA or CMV assignments 20 times. A later analysis grouped co-occurring TCRs with DBSCAN, adding TCRdist sequence similarity when clustering within HLA-allele-positive subsets. Co-occurrence clustering excluded repertoires with fewer than 30,000 or more than 120,000 public chains, plus five with anomalous nucleotide sharing. Imported from immuneACCESS, the table was reduced by TCRdb to in-frame sequences with V and J called. These copies leave out some clones; in studies compared against another copy, an unresolved V gene accounts for under half, and the cause of the remainder is not known. V and J calls and clone size follow that table, whereas D and trimming were derived from the DNA. This sample has about 120,000 clones in its table, and around 80% of those were observed once. Jointly, the top ten make up roughly 3.1% of the sample.

Overall study outcomes, separate from this receptor: A later analysis found that most CMV-associated TCR beta chains appeared HLA-restricted, with HLA associations seemingly driven largely by CMV exposure. A few of the identified cytomegalovirus-associated TCR beta chains were confirmed in vitro to be specific for cytomegalovirus antigens. The study gave a list of about 150 TCR beta chains associated with cytomegalovirus. CMV serostatus was the only immune exposure information available for the cohort. It was suggested by the authors that the approach could potentially be generalized to other disease states and immunological phenotypes. Because HLA typing was unavailable for some donors at each locus, only the typed subset was used in association tests. When HLA alleles, especially DR and DQ, strongly co-occurred, attributing TCR associations to individual alleles was difficult. A later analysis reported that several top co-occurrence clusters appeared linked to parvovirus B19, influenza, CMV and Epstein-Barr virus. Linkage disequilibrium might explain the correlated functional status among segregating V segments, but an unknown experimental factor could not be ruled out. The presence/absence analyses assumed that sequencing depth was roughly uniform across donors, and that assumption may not be true. Because counts were too low, some 17 rarely observed V segments, including chromosome 9 orphons, were left out of the earlier analysis of 500 to 750 of the donors. The classifier was reported to diagnose cytomegalovirus status with high specificity and sensitivity in both the original and validation cohorts. Compared with equally common non-associated chains, HLA-associated TCR beta chains in a later analysis were more clonally expanded and had lower generation probabilities. A later analysis found that TCR association rates varied across HLA loci, with DRB1 alleles showing the most associated TCRs and HLA-C alleles the fewest. A later genetic analysis associated a missense DCLRE1C variant with V-gene and J-gene trimming of TCR beta chains, and an independent cohort replicated the association. Specific HLA alleles were associated with roughly 16,000 TCR beta sequences at a false discovery rate of 0.05 in a later analysis. A further reported finding was that TCR beta sequences accurately predicted the HLA-A and HLA-B alleles for most subjects in the first cohort. An earlier analysis of around 540 of the donors showed that most TCR beta V segments appeared in productive rearrangements either about 90% or about 30% of the time, which broadly matched IMGT annotations. According to a later genetic analysis, donors in an Asian-associated ancestry cluster had fewer N-insertions in productive TCRs than the roughly 670-donor mean. While some public TCRs were present in many individuals, most TCR sequences turned up only very rarely across donors. The cohort was sequenced for TCR beta chains only, and without alpha or paired-chain data the features that could be detected were limited. A group of highly shared sequence variants was considered likely to be a technical artifact of the sequencing pipeline.

In total, about 650 healthy bone marrow donors made up the cohort. At the time of sampling, every cohort member was nominally healthy, though immune exposures that went unrecorded were likely present. The donor was CMV seronegative and was included in the group of several hundred seronegative cohort members. A peripheral blood sample was provided by each donor, and peripheral blood mononuclear cells were used for TCR beta sequencing. The Qiagen DNeasy Blood Extraction Kit was used to extract genomic DNA from the blood cell samples. In regard to this clone: The specificity of this receptor is unknown. Per-base quality was not reported, and no clone a single base away is much larger than it.

The source of this sequence is a man aged 30 to 39 in good health and CMV-seronegative. Sequencing was carried out using PBMCs.

The DNA reads TGTGCCAGCAGCCAAGACAGGGGGGATCAGCCCCAGCATTTT. The resulting protein is CASSQDRGDQPQHF. The V and J segments used are TRBV6-6 and TRBJ1-5; 9 nucleotides in the junction match TRBD1. The CDR3 sequence holds 14 residues, the cysteine and phenylalanine included. The sequence is cut down to CDR3 DNA, 42 bases in frame from base 1. Ends trimmed: V by 6 bases, J by 5 bases; bases unmatched to a gene: 5. CDR1 and CDR2, looked up from the germline V gene (reference sequence), are MNHNY and SVGAGI.